The 7 T cell receptor beta chains given below trace back to one sample, sequenced in a study of T cells after yellow fever vaccination. In TCRdb, the 5' RACE reads were re-called with MiXCR into one record per CDR3 protein. The sample includes roughly 500,000 distinct CDR3 sequences, about 19% of them seen just once. The sequenced sample was PBMCs, obtained 15 days after the yellow fever booster vaccination. The receptors originated from a man aged 25-45 years who received the YFV17D yellow fever vaccine.

This clonotype was seen only once. The V gene is TRBV10-3, the J gene TRBJ2-5, with TRBD2 matching over 13 bases. This CDR3 contains 17 residues. V lost 3 bases to trimming and J lost 6 bases; unmatched junction nucleotides: 10. The germline V gene encodes CDR1 ENHRY and CDR2 SYGVKD. The CDR3 loop is CAISDRLAGGGGKTQYF. Written as DNA, the CDR3 is TGTGCCATCAGTGACCGACTAGCGGGAGGAGGGGGAAAGACCCAGTACTTC.

This clonotype was seen more than once but under ten times. The rearrangement joins TRBV5-1 to TRBJ1-1, with D unresolved. The CDR3 sequence is 13 residues long. The V end lost 2 bases, the J end lost 3 bases, and 8 bases lay between the germline ends. CDR1 and CDR2 (germline): SGHRS, YFSETQ. The CDR3 nucleotides read TGCGCCAGCAGCTTTTCAAAGGACACTGAAGCTTTCTTT. Its translation: CASSFSKDTEAFF. Based on the CDR3 plus reference TRBV5-1 and TRBJ1-1, the full variable domain is KAGVTQTPRYLIKTRGQQVTLSCSPISGHRSVSWYQQTPGQGLQFLFEYFSETQRNKGNFPGRFSGRQFSNSRSEMNVSTLELGDSALYLCASSFSKDTEAFFGQGTRLTVV.

The sample holds a few counts of this clonotype. The rearrangement uses TRBV1 and TRBJ2-7; TRBD2, the D gene given by the table, was not confirmed from the DNA. TRBV1 corresponds to a pseudogene. There are 14 residues in the CDR3. The CDR3 sequence: CTAPLRREDYEQHF. DNA for the CDR3: TGCACCGCCCCACTGAGGCGGGAGGATTACGAGCAGCACTTC.

Only a few counts were recorded for this clonotype. V gene TRBV7-8 combines with J gene TRBJ2-3; D uncertain. This CDR3 has 12 amino acids. The V gene lost 0 bases and the J gene lost 11 bases, with 9 bases spanning the gap. Germline lookup yields CDR1 SGHVS and CDR2 FQNEAQ. CDR3 nucleotide sequence: TGTGCCAGCAGCTTAGCCACCGGTGAGCAGTATTTT. Translating gives CASSLATGEQYF.

The rearrangement links TRBV19 to TRBJ2-5, with D perhaps given as TRBD1 or TRBD2 (8 bases each). V lost 6 bases and J lost 9, with 20 bases in between. The CDR3 is 14 residues long. Germline CDR1 is LNHDA and CDR2 is SQIVND (reference sequence). The CDR3 DNA reads TGTGCCAGTAGCCAAGGACAGGGCGGGAGGCCCCAGTACTTC. Amino acid sequence: CASSQGQGGRPQYF.

Only a few counts were recorded for this clonotype. The chain carries TRBV7-8 and TRBJ1-4, with D uncertain. Germline V gene sequence: CDR1 SGHVS, CDR2 FQNEAQ. The CDR3 contains 14 residues. V lost 2 bases and J lost 4, with 8 bases in between. This chain's CDR3 is CASSLTGLNEKLFF. CDR3 nucleotides: TGTGCCAGCAGCTTAACTGGCCTTAATGAAAAACTGTTTTTT.

This clonotype was recorded a few times. This rearrangement joins TRBV5-6 to TRBJ1-4; D unclear. Germline V gives CDR1 SGHDT, CDR2 YYEEEE. This CDR3 comprises 13 residues. With 5 bases removed from V and 8 bases from J, the gap between germline ends came to 13 bases. Here the CDR3 DNA reads TGTGCCAGCAGGGACCAACTTAGCGAAAAACTGTTTTTT. It translates to CASRDQLSEKLFF. The variable domain in full, completed from reference TRBV5-6 and TRBJ1-4, reads DAGVTQSPTHLIKTRGQQVTLRCSPKSGHDTVSWYQQALGQGPQFIFQYYEEEERQRGNFPDRFSGHQFPNYSSELNVNALLLGDSALYLCASRDQLSEKLFFGSGTQLSVL.